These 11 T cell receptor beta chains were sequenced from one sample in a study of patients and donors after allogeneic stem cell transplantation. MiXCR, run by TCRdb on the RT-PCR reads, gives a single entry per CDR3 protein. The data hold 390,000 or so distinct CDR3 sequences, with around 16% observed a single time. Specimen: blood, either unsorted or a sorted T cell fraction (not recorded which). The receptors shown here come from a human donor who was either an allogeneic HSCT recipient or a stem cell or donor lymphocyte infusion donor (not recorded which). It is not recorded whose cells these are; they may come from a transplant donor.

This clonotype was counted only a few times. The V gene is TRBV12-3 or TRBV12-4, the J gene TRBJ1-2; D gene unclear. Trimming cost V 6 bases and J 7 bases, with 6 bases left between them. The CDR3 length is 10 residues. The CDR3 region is CASSTVGYTF. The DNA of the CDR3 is TGTGCCAGCAGCACAGTTGGCTACACCTTC.

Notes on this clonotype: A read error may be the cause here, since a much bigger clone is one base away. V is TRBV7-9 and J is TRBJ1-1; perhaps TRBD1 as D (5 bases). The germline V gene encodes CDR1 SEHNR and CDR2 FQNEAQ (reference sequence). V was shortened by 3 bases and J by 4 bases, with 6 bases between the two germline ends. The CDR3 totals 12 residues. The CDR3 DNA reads TGTGCCAGCAGCTTTGGGACCACTGAAGCTTTCTTT. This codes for CASSFGTTEAFF.

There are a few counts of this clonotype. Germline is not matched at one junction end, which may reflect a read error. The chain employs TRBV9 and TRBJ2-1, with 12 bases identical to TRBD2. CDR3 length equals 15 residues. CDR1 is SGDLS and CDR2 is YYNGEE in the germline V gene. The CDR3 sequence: CASSVGLAGGNPQIF. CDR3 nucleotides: TGTGCCAGCAGCGTAGGGCTAGCGGGGGGGAACCCCCAGATCTTC. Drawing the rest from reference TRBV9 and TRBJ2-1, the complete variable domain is DSGVTQTPKHLITATGQRVTLRCSPRSGDLSVYWYQQSLDQGLQFLIQYYNGEERAKGNILERFSAQQFPDLHSELNLSSLELGDSALYFCASSVGLAGGNPQIFGPGTRLTVL.

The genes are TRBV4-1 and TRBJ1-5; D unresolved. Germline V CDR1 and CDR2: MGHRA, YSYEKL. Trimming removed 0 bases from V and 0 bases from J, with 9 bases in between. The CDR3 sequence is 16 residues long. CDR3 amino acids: CASSQEGPYSNQPQHF. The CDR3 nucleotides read TGCGCCAGCAGCCAAGAAGGGCCCTATAGCAATCAGCCCCAGCATTTT.

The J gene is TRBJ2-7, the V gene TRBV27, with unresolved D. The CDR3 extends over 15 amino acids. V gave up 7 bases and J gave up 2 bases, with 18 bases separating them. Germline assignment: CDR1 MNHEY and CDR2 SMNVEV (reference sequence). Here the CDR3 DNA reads TGTGCCAGCATCCCCAGTTCTGGCTTCACCTACGAGCAGTACTTC. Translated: CASIPSSGFTYEQYF.

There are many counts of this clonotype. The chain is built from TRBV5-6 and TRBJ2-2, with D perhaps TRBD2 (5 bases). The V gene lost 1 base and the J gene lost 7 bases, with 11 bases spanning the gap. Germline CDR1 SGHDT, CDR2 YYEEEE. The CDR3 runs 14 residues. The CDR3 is CASSLMGVHGELFF. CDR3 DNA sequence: TGTGCCAGCAGCTTGATGGGAGTCCACGGGGAGCTGTTTTTT.

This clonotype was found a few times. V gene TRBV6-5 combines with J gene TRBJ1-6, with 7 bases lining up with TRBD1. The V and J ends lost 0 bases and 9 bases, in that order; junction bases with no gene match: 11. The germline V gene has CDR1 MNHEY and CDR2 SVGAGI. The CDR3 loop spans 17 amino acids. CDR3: CASSYSDRAPFSSPLHF. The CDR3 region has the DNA TGTGCCAGCAGTTACTCCGACAGGGCGCCCTTCAGTTCACCCCTCCACTTT.

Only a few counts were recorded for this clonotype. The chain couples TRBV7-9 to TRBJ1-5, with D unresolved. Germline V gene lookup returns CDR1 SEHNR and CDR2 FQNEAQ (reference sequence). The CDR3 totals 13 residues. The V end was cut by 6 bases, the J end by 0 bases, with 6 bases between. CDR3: CASRDGSNQPQHF. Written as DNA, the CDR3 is TGTGCCAGCAGGGACGGTAGCAATCAGCCCCAGCATTTT.

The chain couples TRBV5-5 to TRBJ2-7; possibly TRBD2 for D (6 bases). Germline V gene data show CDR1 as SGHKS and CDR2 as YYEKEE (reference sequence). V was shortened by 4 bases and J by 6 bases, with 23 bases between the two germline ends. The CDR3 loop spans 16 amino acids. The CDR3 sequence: CASSRRDGGFRGEQYF. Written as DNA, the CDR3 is TGTGCCAGCAGCCGGCGGGACGGGGGATTCCGAGGCGAGCAGTACTTC.

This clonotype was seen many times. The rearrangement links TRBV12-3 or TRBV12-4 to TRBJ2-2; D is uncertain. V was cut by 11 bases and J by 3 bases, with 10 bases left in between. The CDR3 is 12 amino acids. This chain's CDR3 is CAYQGDTGELFF. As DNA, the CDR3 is TGTGCCTATCAAGGCGACACCGGGGAGCTGTTTTTT.

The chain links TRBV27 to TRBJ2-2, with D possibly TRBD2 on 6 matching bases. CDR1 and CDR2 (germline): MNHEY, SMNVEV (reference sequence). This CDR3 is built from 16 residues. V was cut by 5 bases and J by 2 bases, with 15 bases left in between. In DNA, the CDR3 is TGTGCCAGCAGTCCGCGGGGAATGCTTAACACCGGGGAGCTGTTTTTT. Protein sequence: CASSPRGMLNTGELFF.